The rows below give T cell receptor beta chains drawn from one sample of a study of cytomegalovirus exposure and HLA in healthy donors. The assay was immunoSEQ multiplex PCR, and TCRdb's table has in-frame clones only and misses some. The sample records some 120,000 clones, around 80% being singletons. The sample taken for sequencing was PBMCs. Every receptor here comes from a woman in her late teens or twenties in good health and CMV-seropositive. The conserved cysteine and the conserved F or W are not part of the CDR3 here. Where a row states a size, it is once, few, many or the class of an expanded clone; other rows omit it.

clone_size,v_call,cdr3_length,j_call,cdr3_aa
NA,TRBV7-6,12,TRBJ1-2,ASSFGGRANGYT
NA,TRBV18,13,TRBJ1-2,ASSPSGGDNYGYT
NA,TRBV9,13,TRBJ2-3,ASSPSGTSTDTQY
NA,TRBV19,11,TRBJ1-1,ASSNTGNTEAF
NA,TRBV19,10,TRBJ1-1,ASSPTRAEAF
NA,TRBV10-3,13,TRBJ2-7,AISASSGGSAGQY
NA,TRBV14,13,TRBJ2-1,ASSQVLATYNEQF
NA,TRBV7-9,14,TRBJ1-2,ASSLDAAGYLSGYT
few,TRBV6-5,12,TRBJ1-4,ASSLRGRSEKLF
NA,TRBV5-1,13,TRBJ2-4,ASSPTSGRENIQY
NA,TRBV28,11,TRBJ1-2,ASSFGQLGGYT
once,TRBV28,12,TRBJ1-5,ASSFLRFGQPQH
few,TRBV4-1,13,TRBJ2-7,ASSQVGSGSYEQY
NA,TRBV5-1,12,TRBJ1-5,ASTPDSPNQPQH
NA,TRBV18,12,TRBJ2-5,ASSPRDSQETQY
NA,TRBV6-4,13,TRBJ2-1,ASSDGQGTYNEQF
NA,TRBV27,17,TRBJ2-3,ASSPLLWTSGLHRDTQY
NA,TRBV5-6,12,TRBJ1-5,ASRRRTESQPQH
NA,TRBV30,12,TRBJ1-5,AWSTGGFDQPQH
NA,TRBV2,12,TRBJ2-1,ASSASGIDNEQF
NA,TRBV5-4,14,TRBJ2-3,ASSPWTSGGADTQY
NA,TRBV5-8,13,TRBJ2-3,ASSLTPSSTDTQY
NA,TRBV7-9,15,TRBJ1-2,SSSPGSGGVVNYGYT
NA,TRBV7-9,14,TRBJ2-3,ASSLALGGYTDTQY
few,TRBV10-3,13,TRBJ1-1,AISESQGADTEAF
NA,TRBV5-3,16,TRBJ1-3,ARSLGQGGPSSGNTIY
NA,TRBV2,12,TRBJ2-2,ASSAVRGGGELF
few,TRBV7-6,9,TRBJ2-1,ASSSVSEQF
once,TRBV19,13,TRBJ1-2,ASTPDREQAYGYT
NA,TRBV9,15,TRBJ2-1,ASSARSGQSSYNEQF
once,TRBV10-1,11,TRBJ1-1,ASSESGRPEAF
NA,TRBV7-9,12,TRBJ1-2,ASSLGTGGYGYT
NA,TRBV7-6,14,TRBJ2-3,ASSLAAASSTDTQY
NA,TRBV27,11,TRBJ2-7,ASRTSGRYEQY
NA,TRBV5-6,13,TRBJ2-5,ASSKRGGMGETQY
NA,TRBV30,13,TRBJ1-6,AWSKEGSYNSPLH
NA,TRBV14,11,TRBJ1-1,ASRDYMNTEAF
once,TRBV2,13,TRBJ2-1,ASTRGLPSYNEQF
few,TRBV2,13,TRBJ2-7,ASSELWREYDEQY